A single sample is the source of the 22 T cell receptor beta chains below, sequenced in a study of early T cells in non-severe SARS-CoV-2 infection. TCRdb re-analysed the 5' RACE reads in MiXCR, keeping a single row per CDR3 protein. The sample has just under 90,000 distinct CDR3 sequences, around 14% seen once. The specimen sequenced was whole blood. The receptor set was obtained from an adult who was a healthcare worker with PCR-confirmed SARS-CoV-2 infection or an uninfected control (not recorded which).

This clonotype was counted a few times. The chain employs TRBV27 and TRBJ1-1; no clear D. V was pared by 5 bases and J by 1 base, with 14 bases between. The CDR3 spans 15 residues. CDR1 is MNHEY, CDR2 SMNVEV, per germline (reference sequence). In DNA, the CDR3 is TGTGCCAGCAGTCGACGGACGGCTCAGAACACTGAAGCTTTCTTT. Its protein product is CASSRRTAQNTEAFF.

There are many counts of this clonotype. The V call is TRBV27, the J call TRBJ2-7, with 8 bases that match TRBD2. V lost 8 bases, J lost 2 bases, and 5 bases stayed unmatched. This CDR3 is 13 amino acids long. Germline CDR1 MNHEY, CDR2 SMNVEV (reference sequence). CDR3 sequence: CASGAGGAYEQYF. Here the CDR3 DNA reads TGTGCCAGCGGGGCGGGAGGTGCCTACGAGCAGTACTTC.

In its sample, this clonotype was seen many times. CDR3 amino acids: CASSVSFSYNEQFF. CDR3 bases: TGTGCCAGTAGTGTAAGTTTCTCCTACAATGAGCAGTTCTTC. The V gene is TRBV19, the J gene TRBJ2-1; unclear D gene. Germline V gene lookup returns CDR1 LNHDA and CDR2 SQIVND (reference sequence). This CDR3 spans 14 amino acids. V was clipped by 5 bases and J by 0 bases, with 8 bases between them.

This clonotype has at least ten counts. The chain couples TRBV12-3 or TRBV12-4 to TRBJ1-4; weak D call: TRBD1 (5 bases). The V end was cut by 8 bases, the J end by 4 bases, with 11 bases between. The CDR3 extends over 13 amino acids. CDR3 sequence (DNA): TGTGCCAGCCACCGGGGCTATAATGAAAAACTGTTTTTT. Its translation: CASHRGYNEKLFF.

J is TRBJ1-5 and V is TRBV20-1; D possibly corresponds to TRBD1 (5 bases). V was trimmed by 2 bases and J by 3 bases, leaving 20 bases between them. The CDR3 totals 17 residues. Germline lookup yields CDR1 DFQATT and CDR2 SNEGSKA (reference sequence). The CDR3 is CSARPHLDVGANQPQHF. The CDR3 coding sequence is TGCAGTGCTAGACCCCACCTCGATGTTGGGGCCAATCAGCCCCAGCATTTT.

This clonotype was seen only a few times. This chain connects TRBV28 to TRBJ2-7; D gene ambiguous. V lost 7 bases, J lost 1 base, and 11 bases lay in between. The CDR3 covers 13 residues. From germline, CDR1 is MDHEN and CDR2 SYDVKM. In DNA form, the CDR3 reads TGTGCCAGCATAGATTCCCCGTCCTACGAGCAGTACTTC. Translating it yields CASIDSPSYEQYF.

This clonotype was detected many times. The rearrangement joins TRBV20-1 to TRBJ1-5; D gene uncertain. Germline V gene sequence: CDR1 DFQATT, CDR2 SNEGSKA (reference sequence). The CDR3 consists of 15 residues. V was trimmed by 0 bases and J by 0 bases, leaving 9 bases between them. The CDR3 nucleotides read TGCAGTGCTAGAGAGGGCGGCCATAGCAATCAGCCCCAGCATTTT. This codes for CSAREGGHSNQPQHF.

The genes are TRBV29-1 and TRBJ2-7; TRBD2 agrees at 9 bases. The germline V gene has CDR1 SQVTM and CDR2 ANQGSEA. Trimming at V came to 3 bases and at J to 3 bases, leaving 3 bases not matched to a gene. The CDR3 contains 13 residues. The CDR3 region is CSVEASGNYEQYF. The CDR3 coding sequence is TGCAGCGTTGAGGCTAGCGGGAACTACGAGCAGTACTTC.

This clonotype was seen only a few times. The chain carries TRBV7-2 and TRBJ2-4, with 9 bases that match TRBD2. Germline-derived CDR1 and CDR2 are SGHTA and FQGNSA. The CDR3 is made up of 15 amino acids. V was clipped by 3 bases and J by 7 bases; unmatched bases: 7. This CDR3 is CASSFFGAGGNIQYF. The CDR3 bases are TGTGCCAGCAGCTTCTTTGGGGCGGGAGGGAACATTCAGTACTTC.

The CDR3 region has the DNA TGTGCCACCAGTGCGGGTGGCAAGTACGAGCAGTACTTC. The encoded protein is CATSAGGKYEQYF. The gene calls are TRBV24-1 and TRBJ2-7, with no clear D. The CDR3 totals 13 residues. V dropped 5 bases and J dropped 4 bases, with 11 bases sitting between them. Per the germline V gene, CDR1 is KGHDR and CDR2 is SFDVKD.

This clonotype was seen repeatedly, ten times or more. For the CDR3, the DNA is TGTGCCTGGAACAGAAAGATGAACACTGAAGCTTTCTTT. Translated, it gives CAWNRKMNTEAFF. The V and J genes are TRBV30 and TRBJ1-1; D ambiguous. This CDR3 comprises 13 residues. V was pared by 4 bases and J by 0 bases, with 9 bases between. Germline V gene lookup returns CDR1 GTSNPN and CDR2 SVGIG (reference sequence).

The chain links TRBV12-3 or TRBV12-4 to TRBJ1-5; D might be TRBD1 (5 bases). The CDR3 is 14 residues long. Trimming stripped 8 bases from V and 6 bases from J, with 17 bases between. In nucleotides, the CDR3 is TGTGCCAGCGTTACGGGGGGAGGGACTCAGCCCCAGCATTTT. Translating it yields CASVTGGGTQPQHF.

V and J are TRBV5-1 and TRBJ1-1; 8 nucleotides align to TRBD1. The germline gives CDR1 SGHRS, CDR2 YFSETQ. The CDR3 totals 16 residues. Germline trimming cut 4 bases from V and 11 bases from J; bases unmatched to any gene: 19. Here the CDR3 DNA reads TGCGCCAGCAGCAGAGGACAGGGCGAGGTTATCCATTGGGCTTTCTTT. Translating gives CASSRGQGEVIHWAFF.

This clonotype showed up just a few times. The chain employs TRBV7-9 and TRBJ1-2, with 10 bases identical to TRBD1. This CDR3 spans 16 amino acids. Germline CDR1 is SEHNR and CDR2 is FQNEAQ (reference sequence). The V and J ends lost 0 bases and 6 bases, in that order; junction bases with no gene match: 7. The CDR3 DNA is TGTGCCAGCAGCTTAGCCTTCAGGGACAGGGGTGATGGCTACACCTTC. It encodes CASSLAFRDRGDGYTF.

This clonotype has at least ten counts. V and J are TRBV28 and TRBJ2-7; 8 bases are shared with TRBD2. The germline V gene has CDR1 MDHEN and CDR2 SYDVKM. The CDR3 loop spans 15 amino acids. The trim removed 6 bases at V and 3 bases at J, leaving 10 bases unmatched. The CDR3: CASRPPGGLGYEQYF. DNA of the CDR3: TGTGCCAGCAGACCGCCGGGGGGGCTCGGCTACGAGCAGTACTTC.

J is TRBJ2-5 and V is TRBV9; D is ambiguous. This CDR3 is 12 amino acids long. Germline CDR1 SGDLS, CDR2 YYNGEE. Deletions cut 0 bases from V and 5 bases from J, with 5 bases between. Here the CDR3 DNA reads TGTGCCAGCAGCGTAGAGGCGGAGACCCAGTACTTC. Protein: CASSVEAETQYF.

The gene calls are TRBV15 and TRBJ1-4; 8 bases align to TRBD1. In germline, CDR1 is LNHNV, CDR2 YYDKDF (reference sequence). V shed 5 bases, J shed 6 bases, and the junction held 11 bases outside the gene matches. This CDR3 comprises 16 residues. The CDR3 DNA is TGTGCCACCAGCGGGGGATTCGGCAGGGGGCATGAAAAACTGTTTTTT. It codes for CATSGGFGRGHEKLFF. The whole variable domain, filled in from reference TRBV15 and TRBJ1-4, reads DAMVIQNPRYQVTQFGKPVTLSCSQTLNHNVMYWYQQKSSQAPKLLFHYYDKDFNNEADTPDNFQSRRPNTSFCFLDIRSPGLGDTAMYLCATSGGFGRGHEKLFFGSGTQLSVL.

The sample holds a few counts of this clonotype. The chain has TRBV6-6 and TRBJ1-1; no reliable D call. The ends were cut back, 9 bases at V and 1 base at J, with 12 bases in the middle. This CDR3 is built from 13 residues. Germline V CDR1 and CDR2: MNHNY, SVGAGI (reference sequence). As DNA, the CDR3 is TGTGCCAGTTGTAGGCAGCCGAACACTGAAGCTTTCTTT. Encoded protein: CASCRQPNTEAFF.

The V and J genes are TRBV11-2 and TRBJ1-4, with 9 nucleotides matching TRBD1. Per germline, CDR1 SGHAT and CDR2 FQNNGV. The V segment lost 4 bases and the J segment 4 bases; nucleotides outside the gene matches: 7. The CDR3 spans 16 residues. CDR3 in DNA: TGTGCCAGCAGCTCTCGGACAGGGGCTTTTAATGAAAAACTGTTTTTT. It is translated as CASSSRTGAFNEKLFF.

The chain links TRBV6-6 to TRBJ1-1; no firm D call. Germline V CDR1 and CDR2: MNHNY, SVGAGI (reference sequence). The length of the CDR3 is 12 residues. V lost 7 bases and J lost 7, with 13 bases in between. CDR3: CASTPGGYEAFF. The CDR3 DNA is TGTGCCAGCACCCCCGGAGGGTATGAAGCTTTCTTT.

This chain joins TRBV20-1 and TRBJ2-7, with D possibly matching TRBD2 (6 bases). CDR1 and CDR2 (germline): DFQATT, SNEGSKA (reference sequence). Trimming cost V 0 bases and J 7 bases, with 22 bases left between them. The CDR3 has 16 residues. CDR3 sequence (DNA): TGCAGTGCTAGAGATCCCCGGAGCGGCTACCGGGGGGAGCAGTACTTC. Translated, it gives CSARDPRSGYRGEQYF.

In its sample, this clonotype was seen a few times. The CDR3 loop is CSAPIRAGGETQYF. The CDR3 DNA sequence: TGCAGTGCCCCTATCCGGGCGGGAGGGGAGACCCAGTACTTC. The rearrangement joins TRBV20-1 to TRBJ2-5; 9 bases match TRBD2. Trimming at V came to 6 bases and at J to 5 bases, leaving 10 bases not matched to a gene. The germline CDR1 and CDR2 sequences are DFQATT and SNEGSKA (reference sequence). This CDR3 contains 14 residues.